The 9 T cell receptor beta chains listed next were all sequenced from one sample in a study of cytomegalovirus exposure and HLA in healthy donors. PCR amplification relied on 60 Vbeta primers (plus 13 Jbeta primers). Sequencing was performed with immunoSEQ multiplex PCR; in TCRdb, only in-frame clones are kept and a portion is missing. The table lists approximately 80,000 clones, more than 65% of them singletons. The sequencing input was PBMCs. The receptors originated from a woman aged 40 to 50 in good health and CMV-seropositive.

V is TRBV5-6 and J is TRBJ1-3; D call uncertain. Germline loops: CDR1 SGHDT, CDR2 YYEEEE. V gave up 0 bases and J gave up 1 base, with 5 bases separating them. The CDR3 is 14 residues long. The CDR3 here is CASSLAFSGNTIYF. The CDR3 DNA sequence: TGTGCCAGCAGCTTGGCCTTTTCTGGAAACACCATATATTTT.

DNA for the CDR3: TGTGCCAGCAGCTATGGGACGACTAGCGGGGGCGAGCAGTACTTC. Translation: CASSYGTTSGGEQYF. The chain joins TRBV7-2 to TRBJ2-7; 12 bases map to TRBD2. The CDR3 is 15 residues long. Germline lookup yields CDR1 SGHTA and CDR2 FQGNSA. With 4 bases clipped from V and 6 bases from J, the junction kept 7 bases outside the gene matches.

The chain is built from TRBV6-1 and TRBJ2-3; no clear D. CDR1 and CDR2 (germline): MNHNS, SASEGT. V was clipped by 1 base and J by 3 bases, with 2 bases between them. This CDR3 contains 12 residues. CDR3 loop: CASSEVTDTQYF. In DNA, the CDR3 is TGTGCCAGCAGTGAAGTAACAGATACGCAGTATTTT.

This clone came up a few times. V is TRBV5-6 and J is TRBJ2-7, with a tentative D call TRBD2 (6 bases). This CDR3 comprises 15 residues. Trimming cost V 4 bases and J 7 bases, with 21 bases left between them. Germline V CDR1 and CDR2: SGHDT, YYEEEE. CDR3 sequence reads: CASSTLGGRVGEQYF. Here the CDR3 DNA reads TGTGCCAGCAGCACCCTGGGAGGCAGGGTAGGGGAGCAGTACTTC.

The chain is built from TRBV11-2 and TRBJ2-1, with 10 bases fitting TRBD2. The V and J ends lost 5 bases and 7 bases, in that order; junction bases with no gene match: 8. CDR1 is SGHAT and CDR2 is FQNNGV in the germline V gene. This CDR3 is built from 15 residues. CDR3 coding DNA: TGTGCCAGCAGCCCGAGACTAGCGGGCCGTAATGAGCAGTTCTTC. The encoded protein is CASSPRLAGRNEQFF. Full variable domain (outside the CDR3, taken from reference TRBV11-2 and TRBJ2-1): EAGVAQSPRYKIIEKRQSVAFWCNPISGHATLYWYQQILGQGPKLLIQFQNNGVVDDSQLPKDRFSAERLKGVDSTLKIQPAKLEDSAVYLCASSPRLAGRNEQFFGPGTRLTVL.

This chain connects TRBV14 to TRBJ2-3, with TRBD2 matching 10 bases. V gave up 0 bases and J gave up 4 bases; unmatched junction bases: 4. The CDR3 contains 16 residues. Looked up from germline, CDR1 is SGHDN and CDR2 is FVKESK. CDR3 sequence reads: CASSQELAGVADTQYF. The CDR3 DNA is TGTGCCAGCAGCCAAGAGCTAGCGGGAGTAGCAGATACGCAGTATTTT.

This CDR3 reads CASSPQGLVTGELFF. The DNA for the CDR3 is TGTGCCAGCAGCCCACAGGGCCTGGTCACCGGGGAGCTGTTTTTT. The chain couples TRBV7-8 to TRBJ2-2, with D maybe TRBD1 (6 bases). Germline V lookup: CDR1 SGHVS, CDR2 FQNEAQ. V was cut by 5 bases and J by 4 bases, with 14 bases left in between. The CDR3 covers 15 residues.

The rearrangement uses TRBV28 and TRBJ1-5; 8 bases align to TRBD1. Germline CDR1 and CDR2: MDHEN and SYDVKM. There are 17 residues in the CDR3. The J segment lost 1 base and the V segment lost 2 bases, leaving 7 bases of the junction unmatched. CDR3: CASSLHNRGSSNQPQHF. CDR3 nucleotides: TGTGCCAGCAGTTTACATAACAGGGGGTCAAGCAATCAGCCCCAGCATTTT.

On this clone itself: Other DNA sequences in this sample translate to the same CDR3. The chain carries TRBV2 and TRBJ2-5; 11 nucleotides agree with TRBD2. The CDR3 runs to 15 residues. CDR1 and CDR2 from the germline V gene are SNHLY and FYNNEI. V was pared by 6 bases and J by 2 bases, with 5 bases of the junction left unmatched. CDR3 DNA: TGTGCCAGCAGAGCTAGCGGGGGGCGGCAAGAGACCCAGTACTTC. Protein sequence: CASRASGGRQETQYF.